These 30 T cell receptor beta chains were all obtained from the same sample, sequenced in a study of early T cells in non-severe SARS-CoV-2 infection. From the 5' RACE reads, TCRdb called clonotypes with MiXCR, one entry per CDR3 protein. In the table there are under 45,000 distinct CDR3 sequences, 5.4% of which are singletons. The source was whole blood, collected at baseline. The receptors stem from an adult who was a healthcare worker with PCR-confirmed SARS-CoV-2 infection or an uninfected control (not recorded which).

This clonotype was observed at least ten times. The J gene is TRBJ1-5, the V gene TRBV5-1; a possible D gene is TRBD1 (6 bases). Between the trimmed V and J ends, which lost 0 bases and 3 bases, there was a span of 7 bases. Germline assignment: CDR1 SGHRS and CDR2 YFSETQ. This CDR3 region has 14 residues. CDR3 loop: CASSLAGHNQPQHF. DNA of the CDR3: TGCGCCAGCAGCTTGGCGGGACACAATCAGCCCCAGCATTTT.

V and J are TRBV7-9 and TRBJ2-7; no firm D call. V was cut by 4 bases and J by 5 bases, with 21 bases left in between. The CDR3 loop spans 16 amino acids. The germline V gene encodes CDR1 SEHNR and CDR2 FQNEAQ (reference sequence). The CDR3 loop reads CASSSPNRQIGHEQYF. As DNA, the CDR3 is TGTGCCAGCAGCTCCCCAAACCGGCAGATCGGCCACGAGCAGTACTTC.

This clonotype showed up many times. V is TRBV11-2 and J is TRBJ2-1, with D hard to call. CDR1 is SGHAT and CDR2 is FQNNGV in the germline V gene. Trimming took 1 base from V and 8 from J, leaving 6 bases between them. The CDR3 is 12 residues long. CDR3 amino acids: CASSLVVDEQFF. CDR3 bases: TGTGCCAGCAGCTTAGTAGTCGATGAGCAGTTCTTC.

This clonotype was seen at least ten times. This chain uses TRBV6-6 with TRBJ1-1; 7 bases are shared with TRBD1. The trim removed 5 bases at V and 0 bases at J, leaving 3 bases unmatched. The CDR3 runs to 14 residues. The germline V gene encodes CDR1 MNHNY and CDR2 SVGAGI (reference sequence). The CDR3 spells CASSRQGLNTEAFF. Written as DNA, the CDR3 is TGTGCCAGCAGTCGACAGGGTTTGAACACTGAAGCTTTCTTT.

The chain combines TRBV27 with TRBJ2-1; D might be TRBD1 or TRBD2, each matching 6 bases. CDR3 size: 11 residues. V shed 8 bases and J shed 9 bases, with 11 bases lying between them. From germline, CDR1 is MNHEY and CDR2 SMNVEV (reference sequence). The CDR3 loop reads CASHGGFEQFF. In DNA form, the CDR3 reads TGTGCCAGCCACGGGGGCTTTGAGCAGTTCTTC.

The gene calls are TRBV28 and TRBJ1-1, with TRBD1 as a possible D gene (5 bases). Trimming shortened V by 6 bases and J by 2 bases, and 13 bases separated the two germline ends. Looked up from germline, CDR1 is MDHEN and CDR2 is SYDVKM. This CDR3 is built from 14 residues. The CDR3 loop is CASRLVGANTEAFF. Written as DNA, the CDR3 is TGTGCCAGCAGGTTAGTAGGGGCCAACACTGAAGCTTTCTTT. The full variable domain, in which reference TRBV28 and TRBJ1-1 provide the parts outside the CDR3, is DVKVTQSSRYLVKRTGEKVFLECVQDMDHENMFWYRQDPGLGLRLIYFSYDVKMKEKGDIPEGYSVSREKKERFSLILESASTNQTSMYLCASRLVGANTEAFFGQGTRLTVV.

This clonotype was found many times. The chain joins TRBV28 to TRBJ2-1; weak D call: TRBD1 (5 bases). V shed 8 bases and J shed 2 bases, with 10 bases lying between them. Per germline, CDR1 MDHEN and CDR2 SYDVKM. The CDR3 is made up of 13 amino acids. CDR3 amino acids: CASSTETYNEQFF. As DNA, the CDR3 is TGTGCCAGCTCGACAGAGACCTACAATGAGCAGTTCTTC.

This clonotype was observed many times. The chain combines TRBV6-6 with TRBJ1-2, with D hard to call. Germline V lookup: CDR1 MNHNY, CDR2 SVGAGI (reference sequence). This CDR3 has 13 amino acids. The V gene lost 4 bases and the J gene lost 2 bases, with 8 bases spanning the gap. The CDR3 DNA is TGTGCCAGCAGTTTTACGGGAAACTATGGCTACACCTTC. It codes for CASSFTGNYGYTF.

This clonotype was detected many times. V usage is TRBV20-1 and J usage is TRBJ2-3; 7 bases line up with TRBD2. Losses at the gene ends were 1 base for V and 2 bases for J; bases not matched to a gene: 3. CDR1 DFQATT and CDR2 SNEGSKA come from the germline V gene (reference sequence). The CDR3 runs to 14 residues. The CDR3 reads CSARVGTNTDTQYF. As DNA, the CDR3 is TGCAGTGCTAGAGTAGGGACTAACACAGATACGCAGTATTTT.

Ten or more counts support this clonotype. The chain couples TRBV7-2 to TRBJ2-1, with 8 bases that match TRBD1. This CDR3 comprises 15 residues. Germline V lookup: CDR1 SGHTA, CDR2 FQGNSA. The ends lost 5 bases at V and 3 bases at J; junction bases unmatched: 6. The DNA for the CDR3 is TGTGCCAGCAGCCTGGACAGGGTACTCTACAATGAGCAGTTCTTC. As protein: CASSLDRVLYNEQFF.

The sample holds many counts of this clonotype. The chain is built from TRBV20-1 and TRBJ2-5; 8 nucleotides agree with TRBD2. Germline trimming cut 1 base from V and 5 bases from J; bases unmatched to any gene: 15. The CDR3 length is 17 residues. Germline V gene data show CDR1 as DFQATT and CDR2 as SNEGSKA (reference sequence). The CDR3 bases are TGCAGTGCTAGAGGTGCGCTACAGCGGGAGACCCGGGAGACCCAGTACTTC. This codes for CSARGALQRETRETQYF.

This clonotype has ten or more counts. The chain couples TRBV1 to TRBJ2-2; TRBD2, the table's D call, lacks a check against the DNA. TRBV1 is recorded as a pseudogene. This CDR3 comprises 20 residues. The CDR3 region has the DNA TGCACCAGCAGCCAAGATTTCGAGACAAGAAAAGCCCGCAGCACCGGGGAGCTGTTTTTT. Translation: CTSSQDFETRKARSTGELFF.

This clonotype was seen many times. The chain is built from TRBV28 and TRBJ1-4; no firm D call. The CDR3 has 14 amino acids. The V end lost 5 bases, the J end lost 6 bases, and 13 bases lay between the germline ends. The germline gives CDR1 MDHEN, CDR2 SYDVKM. Written as DNA, the CDR3 is TGTGCCAGCAGTCCCCCGGTAATTCATGAAAAACTGTTTTTT. This translates into CASSPPVIHEKLFF.

This clonotype was seen repeatedly, ten times or more. CDR3 nucleotides: TGCAGCGTTCAAGGACGTATGAACACTGAAGCTTTCTTT. Its protein product is CSVQGRMNTEAFF. This rearrangement joins TRBV29-1 to TRBJ1-1; D is ambiguous. Germline lookup yields CDR1 SQVTM and CDR2 ANQGSEA. V lost 5 bases and J 0 bases, leaving 10 bases between the germline ends. The CDR3 extends over 13 amino acids.

This clonotype was recorded many times. J is TRBJ1-4 and V is TRBV19; possibly TRBD1 for D (5 bases). Germline loops: CDR1 LNHDA, CDR2 SQIVND (reference sequence). The CDR3 is 14 amino acids. The V end was cut by 6 bases, the J end by 0 bases, with 8 bases between. The CDR3 protein is CASSGGATNEKLFF. The DNA of the CDR3 is TGTGCCAGTAGCGGAGGGGCAACTAATGAAAAACTGTTTTTT.

This clonotype was picked up many times. The genes are TRBV7-9 and TRBJ2-3; no clear D. V lost 3 bases and J 4 bases, leaving 2 bases between the germline ends. Germline V gene data show CDR1 as SEHNR and CDR2 as FQNEAQ (reference sequence). The CDR3 totals 11 residues. DNA of the CDR3: TGTGCCAGCAGCTTTGCAGATACGCAGTATTTT. Translating gives CASSFADTQYF.

This clonotype was detected ten times or more. The CDR3 DNA reads as TGTGCCAGCAGCCTCGGAGGGTCCTATGGCTACACCTTC. Its translation: CASSLGGSYGYTF. V and J are TRBV11-2 and TRBJ1-2, with D unresolved. The CDR3 loop spans 13 amino acids. With 5 bases removed from V and 4 bases from J, the gap between germline ends came to 11 bases. Germline V lookup: CDR1 SGHAT, CDR2 FQNNGV.

In its sample, this clonotype is medium-sized. The CDR3 protein is CSAERAGDPDNEQFF. The DNA for the CDR3 is TGCAGTGCCGAGCGGGCGGGAGACCCTGACAATGAGCAGTTCTTC. The chain combines TRBV20-1 with TRBJ2-1, with TRBD2 identical over 7 bases. CDR3 length: 15 amino acids. Per the germline V gene, CDR1 is DFQATT and CDR2 is SNEGSKA (reference sequence). V trimming: 6 bases; J trimming: 5 bases; junction bases outside the gene matches: 13.

This clonotype was seen repeatedly, ten times or more. The chain employs TRBV2 and TRBJ2-1; D is perhaps TRBD2 (6 bases). This CDR3 is built from 15 residues. CDR1 is SNHLY, CDR2 FYNNEI, per germline. V was trimmed by 3 bases and J by 7 bases, leaving 16 bases between them. CDR3 amino acids: CASSEFRDSHNEQFF. In DNA, the CDR3 is TGTGCCAGCAGTGAGTTCCGGGACTCCCATAATGAGCAGTTCTTC. Looking up the rest from reference TRBV2 and TRBJ2-1 gives the full variable domain: EPEVTQTPSHQVTQMGQEVILRCVPISNHLYFYWYRQILGQKVEFLVSFYNNEISEKSEIFDDQFSVERPDGSNFTLKIRSTKLEDSAMYFCASSEFRDSHNEQFFGPGTRLTVL.

The chain couples TRBV7-7 to TRBJ2-5; 12 bases map to TRBD2. Germline V gene lookup returns CDR1 SSHAT and CDR2 FNYEAQ (reference sequence). V trimming: 5 bases; J trimming: 4 bases; junction bases outside the gene matches: 5. The CDR3 extends over 15 amino acids. CDR3 loop: CASSPSSGRAETQYF. The CDR3 nucleotides are TGTGCCAGCAGCCCCTCTAGCGGGAGGGCAGAGACCCAGTACTTC.

The table lists this clonotype with many counts. The chain has TRBV9 and TRBJ2-3; the match to TRBD2 covers 11 bases. The CDR3 is 16 residues long. After removal of 0 bases from V and 6 bases from J, the junction contained 6 bases not matched to a gene. The germline V gene encodes CDR1 SGDLS and CDR2 YYNGEE. The CDR3 spells CASSVALAGVEDTQYF. The CDR3 nucleotides are TGTGCCAGCAGCGTAGCACTAGCGGGAGTGGAGGATACGCAGTATTTT.

This clonotype has a count of ten or more. This rearrangement joins TRBV18 to TRBJ2-3, with a weak D call TRBD2 (6 bases). The CDR3 spans 16 residues. Per the germline V gene, CDR1 is KGHSH and CDR2 is LQKENI. Between the trimmed V and J ends, which lost 3 bases and 0 bases, there was a span of 13 bases. The CDR3 spells CASSPQSGQSTDTQYF. In nucleotides, the CDR3 is TGTGCCAGCTCACCTCAGAGCGGGCAGAGCACAGATACGCAGTATTTT.

In this sample, this clonotype turned up many times. The chain has TRBV5-4 and TRBJ2-1; 7 nucleotides align to TRBD1. This CDR3 has 10 residues. Germline CDR1 and CDR2: SGHNT and YYREEE (reference sequence). With 10 bases clipped from V and 14 bases from J, the junction kept 9 bases outside the gene matches. The CDR3 sequence: CAGGQSPEFF. CDR3 bases: TGTGCCGGGGGACAGAGTCCGGAGTTCTTC.

At least ten counts were recorded for this clonotype. The J gene is TRBJ2-1, the V gene TRBV12-5; D unresolved. Germline V gives CDR1 LGHNT, CDR2 FRNRAP. The CDR3 consists of 15 residues. The germline V and J ends were trimmed by 5 bases and 6 bases, with 17 bases remaining between them. The CDR3 sequence: CASGPDALRANEQFF. Written as DNA, the CDR3 is TGTGCTAGTGGTCCCGACGCCTTAAGGGCCAATGAGCAGTTCTTC.

This clonotype was observed many times. V gene TRBV20-1 combines with J gene TRBJ2-3, with 7 bases matching TRBD1. With V trimmed by 6 bases and J by 0 bases, 9 bases remained unmatched. The germline CDR1 and CDR2 sequences are DFQATT and SNEGSKA (reference sequence). The CDR3 has 15 residues. The CDR3 DNA is TGCAGTGCGCTTAACAGGGGACATAGCACAGATACGCAGTATTTT. The encoded protein is CSALNRGHSTDTQYF.

This clonotype was detected ten times or more. This chain uses TRBV20-1 with TRBJ1-5; no clear D. Deletions cut 3 bases from V and 0 bases from J, with 6 bases between. Looked up from germline, CDR1 is DFQATT and CDR2 is SNEGSKA (reference sequence). The CDR3 runs 13 residues. The chain's CDR3 is CSARTDSNQPQHF. CDR3 nucleotides: TGCAGTGCTAGGACCGATAGCAATCAGCCCCAGCATTTT.

Note on this clonotype: Possible read error: a much larger clone is one base away. The chain carries TRBV11-2 and TRBJ2-1; weak D call: TRBD2 (5 bases). The CDR3 length is 14 residues. Germline assignment: CDR1 SGHAT and CDR2 FQNNGV. This CDR3 reads CASSLGTRVNEQLF. CDR3 DNA sequence: TGTGCCAGCAGCTTAGGGACGCGGGTCAATGAGCAGCTCTTC.

The sample holds many counts of this clonotype. The chain uses TRBV6-2 or TRBV6-3 and TRBJ2-5; D uncertain. In germline, CDR1 is MNHEY, CDR2 SVGEGT. The CDR3 covers 15 residues. Trimming shortened V by 7 bases and J by 4 bases, and 19 bases separated the two germline ends. The CDR3 loop reads CASTKVAEWGETQYF. The DNA of the CDR3 is TGTGCCAGCACCAAGGTGGCCGAGTGGGGAGAGACCCAGTACTTC.

As to this clonotype: A read error may explain this, as a much larger clone is one base away. V usage is TRBV5-1 and J usage is TRBJ2-7; no definite D call. This CDR3 has 14 residues. The germline V gene encodes CDR1 SGHRS and CDR2 YFSETQ. The CDR3: CASSLYQPSYERYF. In DNA, the CDR3 is TGCGCCAGCAGCTTGTATCAGCCTTCCTACGAGCGGTACTTC.

This clonotype has at least ten counts. This rearrangement joins TRBV11-1 to TRBJ2-6; no clear D gene. Trimming cost V 3 bases and J 0 bases, with 6 bases left between them. The CDR3 is made up of 15 amino acids. The germline V gene encodes CDR1 SGHAT and CDR2 FQDESV (reference sequence). The CDR3 is CASSFQSSGANVLTF. In DNA form, the CDR3 reads TGTGCCAGCAGCTTCCAGAGCTCTGGGGCCAACGTCCTGACTTTC.